This note documents a single T cell receptor beta chain sequence. The junction and the germline gene differ at one end; a read error may be behind it. The sample originates from a study of blood T cells in healthy people across ages. Sample-barcoded 5' priming and a J-beta primer mix drove a second PCR of roughly 7 to 11 cycles. TCRdb re-derived calls from the 5' RACE reads in MiXCR, one entry per CDR3 protein. This sample has some 890,000 distinct CDR3 sequences, with under 35% found just once. Germline assignment: CDR1 MDHEN and CDR2 SYDVKM. This CDR3 spans 13 amino acids. Another study also made use of these data, one on T cells of mothers and their children. That investigation notes: Mothers gave over 8.5 million TCR beta CDR3 reads each, and children several million each.

The J gene is TRBJ1-1, the V gene TRBV28; 7 nucleotides line up with TRBD1. Sequenced input: blood. The TCR sequence derives from a woman in her forties in good health. The CDR3 nucleotides are TGCGCCAGCAGTTTAGGGACAGTTGCTGAAGCTTTCTTT. It translates to CASSLGTVAEAFF.